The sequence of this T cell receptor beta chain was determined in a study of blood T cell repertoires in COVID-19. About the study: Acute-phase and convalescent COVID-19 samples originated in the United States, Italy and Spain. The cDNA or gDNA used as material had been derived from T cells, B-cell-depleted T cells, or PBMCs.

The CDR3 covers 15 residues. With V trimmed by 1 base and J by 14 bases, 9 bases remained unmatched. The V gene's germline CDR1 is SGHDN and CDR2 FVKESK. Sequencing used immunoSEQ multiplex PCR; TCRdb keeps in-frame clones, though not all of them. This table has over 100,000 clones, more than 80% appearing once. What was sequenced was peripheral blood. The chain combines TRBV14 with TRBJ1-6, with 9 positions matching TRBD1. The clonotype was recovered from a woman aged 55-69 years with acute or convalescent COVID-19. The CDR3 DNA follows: TGTGCCAGCAGCCAAGCCCGGACAGGGGTACAGGCCCTCCACTTT. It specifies CASSQARTGVQALHF.